Sequencing of this T cell receptor beta chain was carried out in a study of shared clonotypes between healthy human individuals. Findings and caveats of the study: The authors sampled blood alone, and tissue repertoires likely differ.

Germline assignment: CDR1 SGHTS and CDR2 YDEGEE. V was shortened by 7 bases and J by 6 bases, with 8 bases between the two germline ends. The CDR3 sequence is 10 residues long. In the authors' methods: In the immunoSEQ data, sequences were junction-only and lacked quality scores, so filtering differed. Sequencing was performed with immunoSEQ multiplex PCR; in TCRdb, only in-frame clones are kept and a portion is missing. V and J calls and clone size follow that table, whereas D and trimming were derived from the DNA. This table has about 2.1 million clones, about 93% appearing once. To note about this clone: Its antigen remains unidentified.

CD45RO-negative CD8 cells positively selected for CCR7 made up the naive population, which excluded terminally differentiated effector memory CD45RA+ cells. Sequencing was performed on naive CD8+ T cells from PBMCs. The chain employs TRBV5-8 and TRBJ2-7, with no clear D. This clonotype was sampled from a man aged 18 to 29 in good health. Some clones in this sample may be carry-over from other donors' samples. CDR3 DNA: TGTGCCAGCGGATGGCGCGAGCAGTACTTC. Translated, it gives CASGWREQYF. The entire variable domain, with the rest obtained from reference TRBV5-8 and TRBJ2-7, is as follows: EAGVTQSPTHLIKTRGQQATLRCSPISGHTSVYWYQQALGLGLQFLLWYDEGEERNRGNFPPRFSGRQFPNYSSELNVNALELEDSALYLCASGWREQYFGPGTRLTVT.